A single sample is the source of the 32 T cell receptor beta chains below, sequenced in a study of beta chain features in type 1 diabetes listed by TCRdb under 2018. Which antigens these TCRs recognize remains unknown. Library prep was done by the immunoSEQ multiplex PCR assay. The High Capacity cDNA Reverse Transcription Kit was used to reverse transcribe all of the isolated RNA, meaning that expressed TCRB transcripts were what got sequenced. TCRdb mirrors the immuneACCESS table, restricted to in-frame sequences. Some clones are absent from its copies; in checked studies, under half trace to an unresolved V gene, and the reason for the others is unknown. This sample gives some 640,000 clones in total; about an eighth of them show up just once. Of the sample, roughly 0.04% falls within the top ten clones. Overall study outcomes, separate from this receptor: A moderate but significant shortening of TCRB CDR3 length was observed in type 1 diabetes patients in all four CD4+ subsets.

Input material: naive CD4+ T cells from blood. The cell subset or site label of this sample denotes: true naive CD4+ T cells. The source of these receptors is a man aged 18 to 35 with type 1 diabetes.

There are a few counts of this clone. This chain uses TRBV7-9 with TRBJ2-7; 8 bases map to TRBD1. CDR3 length: 16 amino acids. The germline gives CDR1 SEHNR, CDR2 FQNEAQ (reference sequence). V lost 5 bases, J lost 4 bases, and 13 bases stayed unmatched. DNA of the CDR3: TGTGCCAGCAGCATGACAGGGGCACGGTCGTTTTACGAGCAGTACTTC. Translation gives CASSMTGARSFYEQYF.

The sample holds a few counts of this clone. The chain employs TRBV28 and TRBJ2-7; possible D gene TRBD2, 6 bases. This CDR3 is built from 15 residues. The germline V gene encodes CDR1 MDHEN and CDR2 SYDVKM. Trimming took off 2 bases at V and 9 bases at J, with 20 bases between the two ends. CDR3 amino acids: CASSLQGGRGRLQYF. CDR3 in DNA: TGTGCCAGCAGTTTACAGGGAGGACGGGGGAGACTGCAGTACTTC.

This clone showed up just a few times. The chain uses TRBV4-1 and TRBJ2-1, with unresolved D. Germline V CDR1 and CDR2: MGHRA, YSYEKL. The length of the CDR3 is 15 residues. The V gene lost 2 bases and the J gene lost 2 bases, with 10 bases spanning the gap. CDR3: CASSQIHAPYNEQFF. CDR3 DNA sequence: TGCGCCAGCAGCCAAATACATGCCCCCTACAATGAGCAGTTCTTC.

The rearrangement joins TRBV25-1 to TRBJ1-2; perhaps TRBD1 as D (6 bases). The CDR3 totals 14 residues. The V gene's germline CDR1 is MGHDK and CDR2 SYGVNS. Between the trimmed V and J ends, which lost 3 bases and 8 bases, there was a span of 16 bases. CDR3 nucleotides: TGTGCCAGCAGTGACCCGGGACACTCCTTCGGCTACACCTTC. It is translated as CASSDPGHSFGYTF.

The sample holds a few counts of this clone. The V gene is TRBV6-5, the J gene TRBJ1-6, with a tentative D call TRBD1 (6 bases). Between the trimmed V and J ends, which lost 6 bases and 10 bases, there was a span of 19 bases. This CDR3 comprises 15 residues. Germline V lookup: CDR1 MNHEY, CDR2 SVGAGI. The CDR3 spells CASRIVPGGGSPLHF. CDR3 nucleotide sequence: TGTGCCAGCAGAATAGTACCGGGGGGCGGATCACCCCTCCACTTT.

The chain couples TRBV30 to TRBJ1-3; TRBD1 might be the D (6 bases). This CDR3 is built from 15 residues. Germline CDR1 and CDR2: GTSNPN and SVGIG (reference sequence). Trimming stripped 0 bases from V and 0 bases from J, with 9 bases between. The CDR3 here is CAWSVKDSSGNTIYF. Written as DNA, the CDR3 is TGTGCCTGGAGTGTGAAGGACAGCTCTGGAAACACCATATATTTT.

The chain joins TRBV28 to TRBJ2-5; D unclear. V lost 7 bases and J 3 bases, leaving 18 bases between the germline ends. The CDR3 covers 15 residues. Germline loops: CDR1 MDHEN, CDR2 SYDVKM. The CDR3 reads CASNPDGPQKETQYF. Written as DNA, the CDR3 is TGTGCCAGCAATCCTGACGGGCCCCAAAAAGAGACCCAGTACTTC. Using reference TRBV28 and TRBJ2-5 for the parts outside the CDR3, the full variable domain is DVKVTQSSRYLVKRTGEKVFLECVQDMDHENMFWYRQDPGLGLRLIYFSYDVKMKEKGDIPEGYSVSREKKERFSLILESASTNQTSMYLCASNPDGPQKETQYFGPGTRLLVL.

This clone was recorded a few times. The V and J genes are TRBV5-6 and TRBJ2-5; D possibly corresponds to TRBD1 (5 bases). CDR1 SGHDT and CDR2 YYEEEE come from the germline V gene. Trimming took off 7 bases at V and 5 bases at J, with 18 bases between the two ends. This CDR3 is 14 amino acids long. CDR3 residues: CASAARARLETQYF. DNA for the CDR3: TGTGCCAGCGCCGCCAGGGCCCGATTGGAGACCCAGTACTTC.

Turning to this clone: This same CDR3 is encoded by further DNA sequences in the sample. The gene calls are TRBV30 and TRBJ1-5; D remains ambiguous. CDR1 is GTSNPN and CDR2 is SVGIG in the germline V gene (reference sequence). V was pared by 0 bases and J by 0 bases, with 3 bases between. This CDR3 contains 13 residues. The CDR3 sequence is CAWSVDSNQPQHF. For the CDR3, the DNA is TGTGCCTGGAGTGTTGATAGCAATCAGCCCCAGCATTTT.

Only a few counts were recorded for this clone. The CDR3 end shows no conserved phenylalanine or tryptophan, and so a read error is likely. The DNA is left out, because the CDR3 cannot be placed on it with certainty; the CDR3 is given as TCRdb lists it. This chain connects TRBV2 to TRBJ2-7; no DNA check was done on the table's D call, TRBD2. Including both end residues, the CDR3 is 11 amino acids long. Germline CDR1 is SNHLY and CDR2 is FYNNEI. The CDR3 is CASMVAGLAFL.

This clone was observed a handful of times. The V gene is TRBV14, the J gene TRBJ1-1; D remains unclear. Germline lookup yields CDR1 SGHDN and CDR2 FVKESK. Between the trimmed V and J ends, which lost 0 bases and 3 bases, there was a span of 14 bases. CDR3 length equals 16 residues. The CDR3 here is CASSQDHLSWDTEAFF. CDR3 bases: TGTGCCAGCAGCCAAGATCATTTGAGTTGGGACACTGAAGCTTTCTTT.

The chain has TRBV7-2 and TRBJ1-4; no clear D gene. The CDR3 consists of 14 residues. CDR1 is SGHTA, CDR2 FQGNSA, per germline. Trimming took off 2 bases at V and 8 bases at J, with 12 bases between the two ends. CDR3 bases: TGTGCCAGCAGCTTACGGTCGGATGGCGAAAAACTGTTTTTT. It translates to CASSLRSDGEKLFF. Complete variable domain (other parts from reference TRBV7-2 and TRBJ1-4): GAGVSQSPSNKVTEKGKDVELRCDPISGHTALYWYRQSLGQGLEFLIYFQGNSAPDKSGLPSDRFSAERTGGSVSTLTIQRTQQEDSAVYLCASSLRSDGEKLFFGSGTQLSVL.

This clone has more than one count but fewer than ten. The chain joins TRBV13 to TRBJ2-3; 9 bases map to TRBD2. V was clipped by 0 bases and J by 9 bases; unmatched bases: 16. The germline gives CDR1 PRHDT, CDR2 FYEKMQ (reference sequence). This CDR3 contains 18 residues. Written as DNA, the CDR3 is TGTGCCAGCAGCTTAGGAGGTAGCGGGAGCACCGGGCCCCTAACGCAGTATTTT. Translation gives CASSLGGSGSTGPLTQYF. Full variable domain (remainder filled in from reference TRBV13 and TRBJ2-3): AAGVIQSPRHLIKEKRETATLKCYPIPRHDTVYWYQQGPGQDPQFLISFYEKMQSDKGSIPDRFSAQQFSDYHSELNMSSLELGDSALYFCASSLGGSGSTGPLTQYFGPGTRLTVL.

The sample holds a few counts of this clone. The chain is built from TRBV30 and TRBJ1-5; D not certain. The CDR3 runs to 15 residues. CDR1 and CDR2 from the germline V gene are GTSNPN and SVGIG (reference sequence). Trimming left V 3 bases short and J 1 base short, with 13 bases between. The CDR3 is CAWSRPGTSNQPQHF. The CDR3 region has the DNA TGTGCCTGGAGCCGACCCGGTACAAGCAATCAGCCCCAGCATTTT.

V and J are TRBV19 and TRBJ2-7; 10 bases align to TRBD2. The CDR3 is made up of 16 amino acids. Germline CDR1 and CDR2: LNHDA and SQIVND (reference sequence). The V and J ends lost 4 bases and 0 bases, in that order; junction bases with no gene match: 6. CDR3 nucleotide sequence: TGTGCCAGTAGTACCTTACTAGCGGGATACTCCTACGAGCAGTACTTC. It yields the protein CASSTLLAGYSYEQYF.

This chain joins TRBV4-2 and TRBJ2-3; 7 positions agree with TRBD2. The V segment lost 1 base and the J segment 0 bases; nucleotides outside the gene matches: 1. CDR1 is LGHNA, CDR2 YNFKEQ, per germline. CDR3 length: 15 amino acids. The CDR3 region has the DNA TGTGCCAGCAGCCAAGTGCGGGGGAGCACAGATACGCAGTATTTT. Protein: CASSQVRGSTDTQYF.

This clone was observed a handful of times. This chain links TRBV5-1 with TRBJ2-7, with D maybe TRBD2 (6 bases). Per the germline V gene, CDR1 is SGHRS and CDR2 is YFSETQ. The CDR3 is made up of 15 amino acids. V was cut by 2 bases and J by 1 base, with 13 bases left in between. CDR3 nucleotide sequence: TGCGCCAGCAGCTTCTTTAGCGGTACTTCCTACGAGCAGTACTTC. This translates into CASSFFSGTSYEQYF.

The V gene is TRBV11-1, the J gene TRBJ2-5; unclear D gene. The CDR3 loop spans 13 amino acids. The germline V and J ends were trimmed by 5 bases and 4 bases, with 11 bases remaining between them. Germline V gene sequence: CDR1 SGHAT, CDR2 FQDESV (reference sequence). The CDR3 nucleotides are TGTGCCAGCAGCCGCCCCCGCGGAGAGACCCAGTACTTC. As protein: CASSRPRGETQYF.

This clone was recorded a few times. The chain uses TRBV6-6 and TRBJ2-7; TRBD2 matches at 9 bases. The ends lost 6 bases at V and 12 bases at J; junction bases unmatched: 18. Germline V gene data show CDR1 as MNHNY and CDR2 as SVGAGI (reference sequence). This CDR3 has 15 amino acids. The CDR3 DNA follows: TGTGCCAGCAGCCATGTTGGACTAGCGACCGAGCAGTGGTACTTC. It translates to CASSHVGLATEQWYF.

This chain connects TRBV9 to TRBJ2-5; the match to TRBD1 covers 9 bases. The V gene end was trimmed by 5 bases and the J gene end by 6 bases; junction bases not matched to a gene: 5. Looked up from germline, CDR1 is SGDLS and CDR2 is YYNGEE. The CDR3 consists of 13 residues. The DNA of the CDR3 is TGTGCCAGCAGTACAGGGGGCAGGCAGACCCAGTACTTC. Translating gives CASSTGGRQTQYF.

This clone was seen a few times. The chain combines TRBV2 with TRBJ2-5; 9 bases match TRBD1. J lost 5 bases, V lost 1 base, and 5 bases had no gene match. CDR3 length: 15 amino acids. Germline values: CDR1 SNHLY, CDR2 FYNNEI. This chain's CDR3 is CASSEGGQGWETQYF. The CDR3 coding sequence is TGTGCCAGCAGTGAAGGGGGACAGGGTTGGGAGACCCAGTACTTC.

The rearrangement joins TRBV14 to TRBJ2-3; weak D call: TRBD1 (5 bases). The V gene lost 6 bases and the J gene lost 2 bases, with 21 bases spanning the gap. The CDR3 runs 17 residues. Germline values: CDR1 SGHDN, CDR2 FVKESK. Written as DNA, the CDR3 is TGTGCCAGCAGTCAGGAAGGTGGGGCCCCGTTCACAGATACGCAGTATTTT. It is translated as CASSQEGGAPFTDTQYF.

The genes are TRBV29-1 and TRBJ2-3; 8 bases agree with TRBD1. CDR1 and CDR2 (germline): SQVTM, ANQGSEA. Losses at the gene ends were 7 bases for V and 0 bases for J; bases not matched to a gene: 3. The CDR3 is made up of 13 amino acids. In DNA, the CDR3 is TGCAGCGCAACAGGGGGGAGCACAGATACGCAGTATTTT. This sequence encodes CSATGGSTDTQYF.

This clone came up a few times. This chain connects TRBV30 to TRBJ2-7; D gene uncertain. The CDR3 has 11 residues. Germline lookup yields CDR1 GTSNPN and CDR2 SVGIG (reference sequence). Deletions cut 0 bases from V and 6 bases from J, with 6 bases between. CDR3 nucleotides: TGTGCCTGGAGTGTTAACTCCGAGCAGTACTTC. As protein: CAWSVNSEQYF. Full variable domain (outside the CDR3, taken from reference TRBV30 and TRBJ2-7): SQTIHQWPATLVQPVGSPLSLECTVEGTSNPNLYWYRQAAGRGLQLLFYSVGIGQISSEVPQNLSASRPQDRQFILSSKKLLLSDSGFYLCAWSVNSEQYFGPGTRLTVT.

This clone was found a few times. The chain couples TRBV7-6 to TRBJ2-5; TRBD2 aligns across 7 bases. This CDR3 contains 19 residues. The germline gives CDR1 SGHVS, CDR2 FNYEAQ. The ends lost 2 bases at V and 4 bases at J; junction bases unmatched: 19. The CDR3 nucleotides read TGTGCCAGCAGCTTAATAGGGAGGGGCCCAACCCCACCAGGAGAGACCCAGTACTTC. This sequence encodes CASSLIGRGPTPPGETQYF.

V and J are TRBV7-3 and TRBJ1-1; 9 positions match TRBD1. With 5 bases clipped from V and 1 base from J, the junction kept 2 bases outside the gene matches. Per the germline V gene, CDR1 is SGHTA and CDR2 is FQGTGA. This CDR3 has 14 amino acids. The CDR3 bases are TGTGCCAGCAGCGCGGACAGGGGGAACACTGAAGCTTTCTTT. Amino acid sequence: CASSADRGNTEAFF. Full variable domain (rest looked up from reference TRBV7-3 and TRBJ1-1): GAGVSQTPSNKVTEKGKYVELRCDPISGHTALYWYRQSLGQGPEFLIYFQGTGAADDSGLPNDRFFAVRPEGSVSTLKIQRTERGDSAVYLCASSADRGNTEAFFGQGTRLTVV.

This clone was seen more than once but under ten times. The V and J genes are TRBV6-5 and TRBJ1-1; 8 bases match TRBD1. This CDR3 spans 13 amino acids. The ends lost 5 bases at V and 5 bases at J; junction bases unmatched: 4. CDR1 is MNHEY, CDR2 SVGAGI, per germline. CDR3: CASSRTGRTEAFF. The CDR3 nucleotides are TGTGCCAGCAGTAGGACAGGGAGGACTGAAGCTTTCTTT.

This chain links TRBV9 with TRBJ1-2; perhaps TRBD1 as D (5 bases). V was cut by 0 bases and J by 8 bases, with 14 bases left in between. This CDR3 has 14 residues. Germline CDR1 is SGDLS and CDR2 is YYNGEE. CDR3 residues: CASSVAGRVGGYTF. Here the CDR3 DNA reads TGTGCCAGCAGCGTAGCGGGCAGGGTGGGAGGCTACACCTTC.

The V call is TRBV19, the J call TRBJ1-2, with unresolved D. The CDR3 totals 11 residues. V dropped 8 bases and J dropped 1 base, with 5 bases sitting between them. Germline V gene data show CDR1 as LNHDA and CDR2 as SQIVND (reference sequence). CDR3 loop: CASVSNYGYTF. For the CDR3, the DNA is TGTGCCAGTGTCAGTAACTATGGCTACACCTTC.

This clone came up a few times. The J gene is TRBJ2-2, the V gene TRBV9; possibly TRBD1 or TRBD2 for D (6 bases each). Trimming left V 0 bases short and J 3 bases short, with 18 bases between. The CDR3 runs to 18 residues. Germline CDR1 reads SGDLS; CDR2 reads YYNGEE. In DNA, the CDR3 is TGTGCCAGCAGCGTAGAATCCCCCCGGAGGGGGTACACCGGGGAGCTGTTTTTT. It codes for CASSVESPRRGYTGELFF.

This clone has a handful of counts. Different DNA sequences within this sample yield the same CDR3. This rearrangement joins TRBV29-1 to TRBJ1-1; TRBD1 is a possible D gene (6 bases). The ends were cut back, 2 bases at V and 6 bases at J, with 13 bases in the middle. The CDR3 is made up of 13 amino acids. Per the germline V gene, CDR1 is SQVTM and CDR2 is ANQGSEA. CDR3 protein: CSVEQGRGAEAFF. The CDR3 nucleotides read TGCAGCGTTGAACAGGGGCGGGGCGCTGAAGCTTTCTTT.

This clone was picked up a small number of times. The V gene is TRBV29-1, the J gene TRBJ2-3, with D unclear. The CDR3 totals 10 residues. CDR1 is SQVTM, CDR2 ANQGSEA, per germline. V was trimmed by 3 bases and J by 14 bases, leaving 12 bases between them. In DNA, the CDR3 is TGCAGCGTTGATATAGGTGTCGGGTATTTT. Amino acids: CSVDIGVGYF.